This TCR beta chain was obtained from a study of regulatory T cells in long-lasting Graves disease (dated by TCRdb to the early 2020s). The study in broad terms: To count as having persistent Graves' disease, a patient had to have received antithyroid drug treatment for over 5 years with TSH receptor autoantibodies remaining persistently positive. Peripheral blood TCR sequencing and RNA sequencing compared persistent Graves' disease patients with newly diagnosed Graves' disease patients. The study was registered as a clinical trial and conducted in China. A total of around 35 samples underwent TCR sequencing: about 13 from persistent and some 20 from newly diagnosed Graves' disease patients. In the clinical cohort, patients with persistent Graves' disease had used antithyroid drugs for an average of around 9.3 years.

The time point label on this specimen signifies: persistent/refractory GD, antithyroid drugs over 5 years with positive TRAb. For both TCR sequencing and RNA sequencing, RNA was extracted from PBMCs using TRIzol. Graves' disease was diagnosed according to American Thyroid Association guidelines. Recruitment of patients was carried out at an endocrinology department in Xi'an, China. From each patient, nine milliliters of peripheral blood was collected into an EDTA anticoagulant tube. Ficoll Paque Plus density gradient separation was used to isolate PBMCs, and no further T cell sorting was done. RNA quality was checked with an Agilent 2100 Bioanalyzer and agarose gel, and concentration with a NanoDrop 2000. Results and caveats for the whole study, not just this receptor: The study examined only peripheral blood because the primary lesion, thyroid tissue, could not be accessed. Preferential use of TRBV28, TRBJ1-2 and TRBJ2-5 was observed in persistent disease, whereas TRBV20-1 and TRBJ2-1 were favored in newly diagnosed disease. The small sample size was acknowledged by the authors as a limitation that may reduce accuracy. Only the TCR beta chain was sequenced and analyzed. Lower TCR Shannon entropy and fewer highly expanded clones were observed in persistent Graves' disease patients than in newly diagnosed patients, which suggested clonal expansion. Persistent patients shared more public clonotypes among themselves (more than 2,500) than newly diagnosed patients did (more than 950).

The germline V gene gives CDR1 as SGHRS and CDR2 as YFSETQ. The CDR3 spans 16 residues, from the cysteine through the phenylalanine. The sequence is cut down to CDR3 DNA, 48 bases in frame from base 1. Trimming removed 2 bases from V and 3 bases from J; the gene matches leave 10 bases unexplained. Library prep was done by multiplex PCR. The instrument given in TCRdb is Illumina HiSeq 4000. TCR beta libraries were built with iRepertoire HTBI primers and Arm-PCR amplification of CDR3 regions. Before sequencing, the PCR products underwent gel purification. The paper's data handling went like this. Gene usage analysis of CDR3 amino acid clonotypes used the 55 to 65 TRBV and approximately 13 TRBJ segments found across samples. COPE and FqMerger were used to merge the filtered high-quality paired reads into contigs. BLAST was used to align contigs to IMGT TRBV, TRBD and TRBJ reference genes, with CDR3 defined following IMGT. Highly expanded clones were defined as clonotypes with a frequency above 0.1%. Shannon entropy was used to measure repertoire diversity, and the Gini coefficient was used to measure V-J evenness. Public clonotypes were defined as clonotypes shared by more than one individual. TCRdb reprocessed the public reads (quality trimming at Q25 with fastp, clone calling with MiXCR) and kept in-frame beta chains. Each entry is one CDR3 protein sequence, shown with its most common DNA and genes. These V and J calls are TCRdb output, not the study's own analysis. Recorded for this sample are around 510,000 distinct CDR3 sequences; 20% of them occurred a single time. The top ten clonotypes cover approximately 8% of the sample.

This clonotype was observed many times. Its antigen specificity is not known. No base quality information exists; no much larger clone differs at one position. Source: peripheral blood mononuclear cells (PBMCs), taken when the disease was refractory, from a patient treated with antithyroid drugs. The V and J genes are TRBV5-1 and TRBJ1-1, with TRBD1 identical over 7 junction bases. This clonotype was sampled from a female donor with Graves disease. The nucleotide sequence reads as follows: TGCGCCAGCAGCTTCCCCAGGGGGTCGGGGGACACTGAAGCTTTCTTT. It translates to CASSFPRGSGDTEAFF.